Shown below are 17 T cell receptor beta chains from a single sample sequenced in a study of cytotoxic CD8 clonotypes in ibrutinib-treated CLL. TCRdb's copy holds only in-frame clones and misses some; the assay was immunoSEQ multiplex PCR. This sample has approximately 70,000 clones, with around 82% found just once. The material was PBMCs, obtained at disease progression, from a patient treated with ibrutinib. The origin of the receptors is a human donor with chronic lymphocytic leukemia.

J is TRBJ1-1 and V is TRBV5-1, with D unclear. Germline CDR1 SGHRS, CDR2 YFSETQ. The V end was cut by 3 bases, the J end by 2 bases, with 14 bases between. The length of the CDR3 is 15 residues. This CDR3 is CASSSRILSNTEAFF. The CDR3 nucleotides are TGCGCCAGCAGCTCCCGGATTCTTTCAAACACTGAAGCTTTCTTT.

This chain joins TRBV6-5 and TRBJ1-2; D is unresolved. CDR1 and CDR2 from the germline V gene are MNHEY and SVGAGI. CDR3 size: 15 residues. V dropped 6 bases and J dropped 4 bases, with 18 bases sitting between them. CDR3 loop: CASSNHMVSLYGYTF. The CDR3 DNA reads TGTGCCAGCAGCAACCACATGGTGTCCCTCTATGGCTACACCTTC.

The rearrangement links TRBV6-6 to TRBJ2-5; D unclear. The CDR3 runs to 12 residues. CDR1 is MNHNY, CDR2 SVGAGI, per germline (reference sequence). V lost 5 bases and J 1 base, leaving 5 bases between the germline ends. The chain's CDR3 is CASSPFQETQYF. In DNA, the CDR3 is TGTGCCAGCAGTCCATTCCAAGAGACCCAGTACTTC.

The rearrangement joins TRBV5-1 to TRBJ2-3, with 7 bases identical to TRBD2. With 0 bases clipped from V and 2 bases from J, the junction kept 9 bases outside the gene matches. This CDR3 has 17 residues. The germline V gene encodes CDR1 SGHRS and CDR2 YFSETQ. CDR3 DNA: TGCGCCAGCAGCTTGGCAGGGACTACCCAGTCCACAGATACGCAGTATTTT. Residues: CASSLAGTTQSTDTQYF.

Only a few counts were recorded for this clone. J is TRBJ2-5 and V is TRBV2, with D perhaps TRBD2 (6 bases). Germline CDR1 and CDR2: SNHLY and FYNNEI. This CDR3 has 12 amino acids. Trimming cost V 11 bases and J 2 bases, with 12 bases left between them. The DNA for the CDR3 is TGTGCCCCAGGAGGGAGTCAAGAGACCCAGTACTTC. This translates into CAPGGSQETQYF.

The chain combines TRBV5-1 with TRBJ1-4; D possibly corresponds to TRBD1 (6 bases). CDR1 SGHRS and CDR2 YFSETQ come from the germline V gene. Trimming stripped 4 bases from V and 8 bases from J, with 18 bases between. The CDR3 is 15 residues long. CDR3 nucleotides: TGCGCCAGCAGCGACCCGCGGGGGGCGGGAGAAAAACTGTTTTTT. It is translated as CASSDPRGAGEKLFF.

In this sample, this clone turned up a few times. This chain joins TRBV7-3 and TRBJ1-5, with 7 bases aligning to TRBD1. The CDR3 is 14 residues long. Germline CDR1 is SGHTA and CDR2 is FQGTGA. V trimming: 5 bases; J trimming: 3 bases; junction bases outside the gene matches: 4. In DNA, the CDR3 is TGTGCCAGCAGCCCGACAGGGTCCAATCAGCCCCAGCATTTT. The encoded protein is CASSPTGSNQPQHF. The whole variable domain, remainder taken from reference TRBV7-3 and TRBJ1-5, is GAGVSQTPSNKVTEKGKYVELRCDPISGHTALYWYRQSLGQGPEFLIYFQGTGAADDSGLPNDRFFAVRPEGSVSTLKIQRTERGDSAVYLCASSPTGSNQPQHFGDGTRLSIL.

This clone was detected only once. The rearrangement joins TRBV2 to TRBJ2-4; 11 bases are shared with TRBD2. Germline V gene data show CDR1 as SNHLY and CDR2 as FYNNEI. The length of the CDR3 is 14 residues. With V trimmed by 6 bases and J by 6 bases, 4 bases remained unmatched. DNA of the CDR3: TGTGCCAGCAGCGCCGGGACTAGCGGAAACATTCAGTACTTC. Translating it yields CASSAGTSGNIQYF.

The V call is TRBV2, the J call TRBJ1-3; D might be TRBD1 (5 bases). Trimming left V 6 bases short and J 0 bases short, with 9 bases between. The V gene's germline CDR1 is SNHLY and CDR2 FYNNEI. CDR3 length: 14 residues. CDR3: CASSSDSSGNTIYF. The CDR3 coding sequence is TGTGCCAGCAGCTCTGACAGCTCTGGAAACACCATATATTTT. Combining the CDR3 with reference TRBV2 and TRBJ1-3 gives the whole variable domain EPEVTQTPSHQVTQMGQEVILRCVPISNHLYFYWYRQILGQKVEFLVSFYNNEISEKSEIFDDQFSVERPDGSNFTLKIRSTKLEDSAMYFCASSSDSSGNTIYFGEGSWLTVV.

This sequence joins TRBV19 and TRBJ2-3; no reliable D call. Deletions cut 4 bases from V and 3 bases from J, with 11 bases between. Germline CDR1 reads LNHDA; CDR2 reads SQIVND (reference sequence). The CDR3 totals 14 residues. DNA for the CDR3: TGTGCCAGTAGTACCTCCCCTGCGACAGATACGCAGTATTTT. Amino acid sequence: CASSTSPATDTQYF.

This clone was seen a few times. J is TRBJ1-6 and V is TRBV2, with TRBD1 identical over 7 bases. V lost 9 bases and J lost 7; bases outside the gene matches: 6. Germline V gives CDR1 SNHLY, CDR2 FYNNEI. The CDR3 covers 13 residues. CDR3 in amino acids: CARGDRVNSPLHF. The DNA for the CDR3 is TGTGCCAGGGGTGACAGGGTAAATTCACCCCTCCACTTT.

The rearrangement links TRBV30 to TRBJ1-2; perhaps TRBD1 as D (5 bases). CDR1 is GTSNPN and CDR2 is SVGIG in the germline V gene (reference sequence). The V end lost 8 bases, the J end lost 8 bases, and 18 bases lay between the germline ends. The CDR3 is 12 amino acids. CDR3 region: CAGTDGPKGYTF. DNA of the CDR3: TGTGCCGGGACCGACGGGCCTAAAGGCTACACCTTC.

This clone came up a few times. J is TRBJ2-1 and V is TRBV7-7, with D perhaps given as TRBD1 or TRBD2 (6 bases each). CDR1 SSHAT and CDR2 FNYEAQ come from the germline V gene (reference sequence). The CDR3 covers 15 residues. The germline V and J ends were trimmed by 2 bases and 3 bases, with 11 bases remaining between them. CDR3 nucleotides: TGTGCCAGCAGCTTACGCAGGGGACTCTACAATGAGCAGTTCTTC. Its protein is CASSLRRGLYNEQFF.

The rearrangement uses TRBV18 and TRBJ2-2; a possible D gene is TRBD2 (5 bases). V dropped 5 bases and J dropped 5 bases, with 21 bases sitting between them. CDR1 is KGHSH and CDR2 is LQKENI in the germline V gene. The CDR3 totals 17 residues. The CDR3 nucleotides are TGTGCCAGCTCAGCCGACCGGGTCCCCACGGGGACCGGGGAGCTGTTTTTT. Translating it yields CASSADRVPTGTGELFF.

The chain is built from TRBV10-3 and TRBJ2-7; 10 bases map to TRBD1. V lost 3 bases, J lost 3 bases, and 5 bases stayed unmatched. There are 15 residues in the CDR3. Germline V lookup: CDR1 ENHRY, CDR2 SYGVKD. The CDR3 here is CAISDADRGIYEQYF. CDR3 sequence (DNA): TGTGCCATCAGTGACGCGGACAGGGGGATCTACGAGCAGTACTTC.

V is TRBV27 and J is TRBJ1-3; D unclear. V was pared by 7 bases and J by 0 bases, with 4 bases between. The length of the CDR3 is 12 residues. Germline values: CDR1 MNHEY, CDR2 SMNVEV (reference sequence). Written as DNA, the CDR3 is TGTGCCAGCAAGTCCTCTGGAAACACCATATATTTT. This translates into CASKSSGNTIYF.

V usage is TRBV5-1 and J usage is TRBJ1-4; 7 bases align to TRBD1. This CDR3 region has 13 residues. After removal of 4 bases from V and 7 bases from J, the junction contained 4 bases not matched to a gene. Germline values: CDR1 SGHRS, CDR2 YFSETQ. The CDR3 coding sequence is TGCGCCAGCAGCCGACAGGGAGTTGAAAAACTGTTTTTT. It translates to CASSRQGVEKLFF.